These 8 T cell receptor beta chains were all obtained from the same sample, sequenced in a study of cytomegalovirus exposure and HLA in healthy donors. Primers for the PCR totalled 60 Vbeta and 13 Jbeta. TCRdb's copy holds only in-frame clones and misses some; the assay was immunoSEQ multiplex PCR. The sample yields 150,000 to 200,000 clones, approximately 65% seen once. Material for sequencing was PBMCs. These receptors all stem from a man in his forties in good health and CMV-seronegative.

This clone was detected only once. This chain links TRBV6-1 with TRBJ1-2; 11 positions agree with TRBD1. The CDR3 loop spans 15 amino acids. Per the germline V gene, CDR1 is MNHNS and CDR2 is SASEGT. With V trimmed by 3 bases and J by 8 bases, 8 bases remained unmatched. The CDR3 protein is CASSDGQGAISGYTF. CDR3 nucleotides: TGTGCCAGCAGTGATGGACAGGGGGCAATCTCCGGCTACACCTTC.

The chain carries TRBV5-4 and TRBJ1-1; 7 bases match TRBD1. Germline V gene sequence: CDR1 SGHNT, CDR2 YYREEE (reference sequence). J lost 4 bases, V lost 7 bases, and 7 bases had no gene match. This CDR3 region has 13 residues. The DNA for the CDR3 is TGTGCCAGCTGGCGGACAGGTCGCACTGAAGCTTTCTTT. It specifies CASWRTGRTEAFF.

CDR3 sequence reads: CASSQLPIRDYPGELFF. CDR3 bases: TGTGCCAGCAGCCAACTACCTATCCGGGACTACCCCGGGGAGCTGTTTTTT. The V call is TRBV14, the J call TRBJ2-2; 7 bases fit TRBD2. From germline, CDR1 is SGHDN and CDR2 FVKESK. The CDR3 has 17 amino acids. V dropped 2 bases and J dropped 6; count of bases not matched to a gene: 12. Based on the CDR3 plus reference TRBV14 and TRBJ2-2, the full variable domain is EAGVTQFPSHSVIEKGQTVTLRCDPISGHDNLYWYRRVMGKEIKFLLHFVKESKQDESGMPNNRFLAERTGGTYSTLKVQPAELEDSGVYFCASSQLPIRDYPGELFFGEGSRLTVL.

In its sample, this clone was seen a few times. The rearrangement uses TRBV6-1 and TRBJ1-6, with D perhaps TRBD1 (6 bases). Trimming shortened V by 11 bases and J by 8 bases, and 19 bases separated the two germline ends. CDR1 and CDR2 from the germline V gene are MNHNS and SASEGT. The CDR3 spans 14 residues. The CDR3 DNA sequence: TGTGCCGCTCGTAGGGGGGCGGGAGATTCACCCCTCCACTTT. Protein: CAARRGAGDSPLHF.

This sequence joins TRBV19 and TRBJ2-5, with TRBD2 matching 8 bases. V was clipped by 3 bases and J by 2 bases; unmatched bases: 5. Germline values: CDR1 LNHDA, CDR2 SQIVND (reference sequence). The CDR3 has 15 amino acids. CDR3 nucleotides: TGTGCCAGTAGTATTTCGGGAGGGGAGCAAGAGACCCAGTACTTC. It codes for CASSISGGEQETQYF.

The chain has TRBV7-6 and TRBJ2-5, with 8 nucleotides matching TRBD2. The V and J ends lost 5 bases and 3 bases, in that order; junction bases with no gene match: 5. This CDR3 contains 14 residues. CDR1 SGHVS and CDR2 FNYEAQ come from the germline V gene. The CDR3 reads CASSITSGKETQYF. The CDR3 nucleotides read TGTGCCAGCAGCATTACTAGCGGAAAAGAGACCCAGTACTTC.

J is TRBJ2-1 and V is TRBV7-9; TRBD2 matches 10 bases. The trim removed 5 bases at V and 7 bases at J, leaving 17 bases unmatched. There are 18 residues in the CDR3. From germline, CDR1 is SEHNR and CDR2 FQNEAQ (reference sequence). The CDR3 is CASSQLGSGRGHRNEQFF. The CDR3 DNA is TGTGCCAGCAGCCAACTAGGGAGCGGGAGGGGGCATAGGAATGAGCAGTTCTTC. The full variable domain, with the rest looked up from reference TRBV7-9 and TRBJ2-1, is DTGVSQNPRHKITKRGQNVTFRCDPISEHNRLYWYRQTLGQGPEFLTYFQNEAQLEKSRLLSDRFSAERPKGSFSTLEIQRTEQGDSAMYLCASSQLGSGRGHRNEQFFGPGTRLTVL.

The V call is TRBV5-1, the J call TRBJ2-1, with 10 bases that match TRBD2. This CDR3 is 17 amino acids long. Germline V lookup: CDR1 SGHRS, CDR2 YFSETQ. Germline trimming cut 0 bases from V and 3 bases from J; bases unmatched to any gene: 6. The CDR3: CASSLGDRLAGYNEQFF. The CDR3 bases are TGCGCCAGCAGCTTGGGGGATCGACTAGCGGGCTACAATGAGCAGTTCTTC.